This T cell receptor beta chain emerged from a study of response to subunit inactivated influenza vaccine. TCRdb passed the RT-PCR reads through MiXCR, listing each CDR3 protein once. Among under 550,000 distinct CDR3 sequences listed, approximately 7.7% were seen once. This clonotype was seen repeatedly, ten times or more. This CDR3 spans 14 amino acids. Germline V CDR1 and CDR2: SGHRS, YFSETQ. Deletions cut 5 bases from V and 7 bases from J, with 16 bases between. The chain links TRBV5-1 to TRBJ2-1, with a weak D call TRBD2 (7 bases). Source: PBMCs from blood, taken less than 30 months after vaccination. The TCR comes from a man between 50 and 75 years old who received an inactivated influenza vaccine. The CDR3 here is CASSGGAGLNEQFF. CDR3 in DNA: TGCGCCAGCAGTGGGGGGGCAGGATTAAATGAGCAGTTCTTC.